Below, 27 T cell receptor beta chains from the same sample are listed, as sequenced in a study of vaccination and CD4 T cells after COVID-19. Their cognate antigens are unknown. Cultured CD4+ T-cell DNA underwent Oncomine TCR Beta short-read sequencing. TCRdb reanalysed the PCR reads using MiXCR and keeps one entry per CDR3 protein. The sample holds about 23,000 distinct CDR3 sequences, approximately 64% seen once. Treatment reported: roughly 11-day PBMC culture with coronavirus spike peptide pools or control peptides (ViraFEST assay). Source: CD4+ T cells from blood, cultured in vitro, taken after SARS-CoV-2 vaccination. These TCRs come from a human donor who received a COVID-19 vaccine.

V and J are TRBV7-9 and TRBJ1-2, with 10 nucleotides matching TRBD1. The CDR3 is 14 amino acids. Germline lookup yields CDR1 SEHNR and CDR2 FQNEAQ (reference sequence). The trim removed 5 bases at V and 8 bases at J, leaving 8 bases unmatched. CDR3 sequence (DNA): TGTGCCAGCAGCGGCTCCGGGACAGGGGAAGGCTACACCTTC. It specifies CASSGSGTGEGYTF.

J is TRBJ2-1 and V is TRBV2, with 12 bases aligning to TRBD2. Germline V gene sequence: CDR1 SNHLY, CDR2 FYNNEI. CDR3 length equals 15 residues. Unmatched junction bases numbered 6, after V lost 5 bases and J lost 7 bases. In nucleotides, the CDR3 is TGTGCCAGCAGTCCCCGGACTAGCGGGGCTAATGAGCAGTTCTTC. It translates to CASSPRTSGANEQFF. Looking up the rest from reference TRBV2 and TRBJ2-1 gives the full variable domain: EPEVTQTPSHQVTQMGQEVILRCVPISNHLYFYWYRQILGQKVEFLVSFYNNEISEKSEIFDDQFSVERPDGSNFTLKIRSTKLEDSAMYFCASSPRTSGANEQFFGPGTRLTVL.

The V gene is TRBV24-1, the J gene TRBJ2-2, with 11 bases identical to TRBD1. CDR1 KGHDR and CDR2 SFDVKD come from the germline V gene. The CDR3 loop spans 16 amino acids. With V trimmed by 3 bases and J by 4 bases, 3 bases remained unmatched. The DNA of the CDR3 is TGTGCCACCAGTGATGCCGGGACAGGGGGCACCGGGGAGCTGTTTTTT. Protein: CATSDAGTGGTGELFF.

The chain employs TRBV28 and TRBJ1-1, with D maybe TRBD1 (6 bases). Germline V gene lookup returns CDR1 MDHEN and CDR2 SYDVKM. V lost 6 bases, J lost 3 bases, and 14 bases lay in between. This CDR3 spans 14 amino acids. The CDR3 reads CASRGGGSYTEAFF. CDR3 in DNA: TGTGCCAGCAGGGGGGGCGGTTCGTACACTGAAGCTTTCTTT.

This chain connects TRBV5-1 to TRBJ1-2; D possibly corresponds to TRBD1 (5 bases). Germline CDR1 and CDR2: SGHRS and YFSETQ. Trimming removed 4 bases at V and 0 bases at J, with 7 bases between. The CDR3 has 13 amino acids. CDR3 sequence (DNA): TGCGCCAGCAGCGAGACAGCTAACTATGGCTACACCTTC. This sequence encodes CASSETANYGYTF.

The CDR3 DNA is TGCAGTGCCCACCGGACAGGGGAAGGCTACACCTTC. Its protein product is CSAHRTGEGYTF. This chain connects TRBV20-1 to TRBJ1-2, with 9 bases lining up with TRBD1. V dropped 6 bases and J dropped 8; count of bases not matched to a gene: 7. The CDR3 is 12 residues long. Germline V CDR1 and CDR2: DFQATT, SNEGSKA (reference sequence).

The chain is built from TRBV5-4 and TRBJ2-3; the match to TRBD2 covers 9 bases. Germline V lookup: CDR1 SGHNT, CDR2 YYREEE (reference sequence). The CDR3 is 15 amino acids. The ends lost 5 bases at V and 4 bases at J; junction bases unmatched: 8. CDR3 bases: TGTGCCAGCAGACGCGGGGGGGCGGAGGCAGATACGCAGTATTTT. This gives the protein CASRRGGAEADTQYF.

This chain joins TRBV5-5 and TRBJ2-7; D may be TRBD1 (5 bases). Germline lookup yields CDR1 SGHKS and CDR2 YYEKEE (reference sequence). This CDR3 spans 15 amino acids. Trimming removed 2 bases at V and 4 bases at J, with 16 bases between. In DNA, the CDR3 is TGTGCCAGCAGCTTCATCTTGCGCAGGGCGTACGAGCAGTACTTC. As protein: CASSFILRRAYEQYF.

V and J are TRBV6-1 and TRBJ1-6, with 7 bases fitting TRBD1. CDR1 and CDR2 (germline): MNHNS, SASEGT. This CDR3 is built from 13 residues. The J segment lost 9 bases and the V segment lost 7 bases, leaving 6 bases of the junction unmatched. The CDR3 DNA sequence: TGTGCCAGCACCTTAACAGGGGCTTCACCCCTCCACTTT. Encoded protein: CASTLTGASPLHF.

The chain recombines TRBV7-2 with TRBJ1-1; D may be TRBD1 (6 bases). Germline-derived CDR1 and CDR2 are SGHTA and FQGNSA. V dropped 2 bases and J dropped 3 bases, with 13 bases sitting between them. The CDR3 runs to 15 residues. CDR3 amino acids: CASSLTGSRYTEAFF. The CDR3 region has the DNA TGTGCCAGCAGCTTAACAGGGTCTAGGTACACTGAAGCTTTCTTT. Looking up the rest from reference TRBV7-2 and TRBJ1-1 gives the full variable domain: GAGVSQSPSNKVTEKGKDVELRCDPISGHTALYWYRQSLGQGLEFLIYFQGNSAPDKSGLPSDRFSAERTGGSVSTLTIQRTQQEDSAVYLCASSLTGSRYTEAFFGQGTRLTVV.

The V call is TRBV11-3, the J call TRBJ2-3; TRBD2 matches 11 bases. Germline loops: CDR1 SGHNT, CDR2 YENEEA. Unmatched junction bases numbered 10, after V lost 6 bases and J lost 5 bases. The CDR3 extends over 16 amino acids. CDR3 coding DNA: TGTGCCAGCAGTGGGGGGGCTAGCGGGGGGCAAGATACGCAGTATTTT. Its translation is CASSGGASGGQDTQYF.

This chain uses TRBV6-5 with TRBJ2-7, with 11 bases fitting TRBD1. This CDR3 has 17 residues. Germline CDR1 reads MNHEY; CDR2 reads SVGAGI. The J segment lost 0 bases and the V segment lost 4 bases, leaving 8 bases of the junction unmatched. The CDR3 nucleotides read TGTGCCAGCAGTTCCTACGGGACAGGGGGTATCTCCTACGAGCAGTACTTC. It specifies CASSSYGTGGISYEQYF.

This clonotype was observed once. The chain is built from TRBV7-9 and TRBJ1-2; D call uncertain. Trimming left V 5 bases short and J 1 base short, with 11 bases between. Germline CDR1 reads SEHNR; CDR2 reads FQNEAQ (reference sequence). The length of the CDR3 is 14 residues. Here the CDR3 DNA reads TGTGCCAGCAGCCCGGTGACACATAACTATGGCTACACCTTC. This translates into CASSPVTHNYGYTF. The whole variable domain, remainder taken from reference TRBV7-9 and TRBJ1-2, is DTGVSQNPRHKITKRGQNVTFRCDPISEHNRLYWYRQTLGQGPEFLTYFQNEAQLEKSRLLSDRFSAERPKGSFSTLEIQRTEQGDSAMYLCASSPVTHNYGYTFGSGTRLTVV.

The chain uses TRBV11-3 and TRBJ2-7; TRBD2 matches 11 bases. The ends lost 2 bases at V and 2 bases at J; junction bases unmatched: 14. Germline V lookup: CDR1 SGHNT, CDR2 YENEEA. This CDR3 is 19 amino acids long. CDR3 region: CASSLPSGGYSQDPYEQYF. DNA of the CDR3: TGTGCCAGCAGCTTACCTAGCGGGGGGTACAGCCAGGACCCCTACGAGCAGTACTTC.

The rearrangement joins TRBV10-3 to TRBJ2-4, with 12 nucleotides matching TRBD2. The V and J ends lost 10 bases and 0 bases, in that order; junction bases with no gene match: 10. Germline V gene lookup returns CDR1 ENHRY and CDR2 SYGVKD. The CDR3 is made up of 17 amino acids. The chain's CDR3 is CATRTSGDEVAKNIQYF. The CDR3, as DNA: TGTGCCACCCGGACTAGCGGGGATGAAGTAGCCAAAAACATTCAGTACTTC.

The chain recombines TRBV19 with TRBJ2-7, with D perhaps TRBD1 (6 bases). V was shortened by 2 bases and J by 3 bases, with 14 bases between the two germline ends. The germline V gene has CDR1 LNHDA and CDR2 SQIVND (reference sequence). The CDR3 is 15 amino acids. The CDR3 DNA reads TGTGCCAGTAGTATATTCTCAGGGGATGTCTACGAGCAGTACTTC. Amino acids: CASSIFSGDVYEQYF.

The V gene is TRBV24-1, the J gene TRBJ2-3; TRBD2 agrees at 8 bases. The germline V gene encodes CDR1 KGHDR and CDR2 SFDVKD. CDR3 size: 17 residues. Losses at the gene ends were 3 bases for V and 1 base for J; bases not matched to a gene: 8. The CDR3: CATSDVELAGRTDTQYF. The CDR3, as DNA: TGTGCCACCAGTGATGTCGAGCTAGCGGGTCGCACAGATACGCAGTATTTT.

The chain carries TRBV5-6 and TRBJ1-5; D is uncertain. Trimming shortened V by 2 bases and J by 1 base, and 4 bases separated the two germline ends. CDR1 is SGHDT, CDR2 YYEEEE, per germline. This CDR3 comprises 13 residues. In DNA form, the CDR3 reads TGTGCCAGCAGCTTTTGGAGCAATCAGCCCCAGCATTTT. Translating it yields CASSFWSNQPQHF.

This clonotype showed up just a few times. V gene TRBV2 combines with J gene TRBJ2-1; D may be TRBD1 or TRBD2 (7 bases each). The V gene's germline CDR1 is SNHLY and CDR2 FYNNEI. There are 21 residues in the CDR3. V shed 6 bases and J shed 0 bases, with 30 bases lying between them. The CDR3 nucleotides read TGTGCCAGCAGAGACCCAAGGTACGAAGAGGGGGCGGGGGACTCCTACAATGAGCAGTTCTTC. Protein: CASRDPRYEEGAGDSYNEQFF.

The gene calls are TRBV19 and TRBJ1-5, with no clear D. Between the trimmed V and J ends, which lost 5 bases and 3 bases, there was a span of 8 bases. CDR1 LNHDA and CDR2 SQIVND come from the germline V gene (reference sequence). The CDR3 extends over 13 amino acids. The CDR3: CASSLWPNQPQHF. The CDR3 DNA is TGTGCCAGTAGTCTCTGGCCCAATCAGCCCCAGCATTTT.

In its sample, this clonotype was seen once. The V call is TRBV11-2, the J call TRBJ2-2, with unresolved D. Germline values: CDR1 SGHAT, CDR2 FQNNGV. This CDR3 has 14 residues. Trimming stripped 5 bases from V and 5 bases from J, with 12 bases between. Here the CDR3 reads CASSVGVGTGELFF. The CDR3, as DNA: TGTGCCAGCAGCGTGGGTGTGGGAACCGGGGAGCTGTTTTTT.

The chain combines TRBV11-3 with TRBJ2-1; TRBD2 aligns across 8 bases. The germline CDR1 and CDR2 sequences are SGHNT and YENEEA. This CDR3 spans 16 amino acids. The junction had 7 bases not matched to a gene; V was cut back by 0 bases and J by 6 bases. CDR3 residues: CASSLDRGGPFNEQFF. The CDR3 bases are TGTGCCAGCAGCTTAGATCGCGGGGGGCCCTTCAATGAGCAGTTCTTC. The variable domain in full, completed from reference TRBV11-3 and TRBJ2-1, reads EAGVVQSPRYKIIEKKQPVAFWCNPISGHNTLYWYLQNLGQGPELLIRYENEEAVDDSQLPKDRFSAERLKGVDSTLKIQPAELGDSAVYLCASSLDRGGPFNEQFFGPGTRLTVL.

This clonotype was observed a handful of times. The V and J genes are TRBV6-1 and TRBJ2-5; TRBD2 matches at 8 bases. Looked up from germline, CDR1 is MNHNS and CDR2 is SASEGT. The V and J ends lost 7 bases and 5 bases, in that order; junction bases with no gene match: 6. CDR3 length: 13 residues. This CDR3 reads CASTPGGSETQYF. The CDR3 region has the DNA TGTGCCAGCACCCCGGGGGGGAGTGAGACCCAGTACTTC.

The genes are TRBV2 and TRBJ2-5, with D unresolved. The V gene's germline CDR1 is SNHLY and CDR2 FYNNEI. V lost 3 bases to trimming and J lost 6 bases, with 8 bases between them. The CDR3 spans 12 residues. Here the CDR3 DNA reads TGTGCCAGCAGTGATAGGGTGAAGACCCAGTACTTC. The encoded protein is CASSDRVKTQYF.

The genes are TRBV20-1 and TRBJ1-5; D remains unclear. The CDR3 spans 14 residues. V was pared by 6 bases and J by 1 base, with 13 bases between. Per germline, CDR1 DFQATT and CDR2 SNEGSKA (reference sequence). In DNA form, the CDR3 reads TGCAGTGCCACACTGGGAGAGAGCAATCAGCCCCAGCATTTT. Protein product: CSATLGESNQPQHF.

The genes are TRBV20-1 and TRBJ1-1; D is perhaps TRBD1 (5 bases). In germline, CDR1 is DFQATT, CDR2 SNEGSKA (reference sequence). The CDR3 is 14 residues long. Trimming removed 3 bases from V and 0 bases from J, with 11 bases in between. The CDR3 nucleotides are TGCAGTGCTAGTCCAGACAGATTGAACACTGAAGCTTTCTTT. Residues: CSASPDRLNTEAFF.

V is TRBV19 and J is TRBJ2-3; D may be TRBD1 (6 bases). The CDR3 spans 14 residues. Germline loops: CDR1 LNHDA, CDR2 SQIVND (reference sequence). V lost 3 bases to trimming and J lost 4 bases, with 11 bases between them. CDR3 residues: CASSIPDSSDTQYF. In DNA, the CDR3 is TGTGCCAGTAGTATCCCGGACAGCTCAGATACGCAGTATTTT.